Listed below are T cell receptor beta chains from one sample, sequenced in a study of cytotoxic CD8 clonotypes in ibrutinib-treated CLL. TCRdb keeps only in-frame clones here, not all; method: immunoSEQ multiplex PCR. The top ten clones hold about 30% of a sample with about 97,000 clones, about 78% of them seen once. The sequences come from PBMCs, collected after 12 months of ibrutinib treatment. These receptors all come from a human donor with chronic lymphocytic leukemia. CDR3s include the opening cysteine and the closing phenylalanine or tryptophan. A D gene is named only where the DNA matches it firmly. Size tells how often a clone was seen (once, few, many) or the class of an expanded clone, and some rows leave it out.

clone size: -
D gene: TRBD1
V gene: TRBV28
J gene: TRBJ2-1
CDR3 DNA: TGTGCCAGCAGTCTGGGACAGGGAAGGCACAATGAGCAGTTCTTC
CDR3 protein: CASSLGQGRHNEQFF

clone size: -
D gene: -
V gene: TRBV10-3
J gene: TRBJ1-2
CDR3 DNA: TGTGCCATCAGTGATGGGTACCGCAACTATGGCTACACCTTC
CDR3 protein: CAISDGYRNYGYTF

clone size: few
D gene: -
V gene: TRBV2
J gene: TRBJ2-5
CDR3 DNA: TGTGCCAGCAGTGGACAAGAGACCCAGTACTTC
CDR3 protein: CASSGQETQYF

clone size: -
D gene: -
V gene: TRBV5-4
J gene: TRBJ2-1
CDR3 DNA: TGTGCCAGCAGCTTGGCTGGGACGCGTTCCTACAATGAGCAGTTCTTC
CDR3 protein: CASSLAGTRSYNEQFF

clone size: once
D gene: -
V gene: TRBV13
J gene: TRBJ2-6
CDR3 DNA: TGTGCCAGCAGCTTATCAGGGGACCACTCTGGGGCCAACGTCCTGACTTTC
CDR3 protein: CASSLSGDHSGANVLTF

clone size: few
D gene: TRBD1
V gene: TRBV19
J gene: TRBJ1-2
CDR3 DNA: TGTGCCAGCAGGGGGGACTATGGCTACACCTTC
CDR3 protein: CASRGDYGYTF

clone size: few
D gene: -
V gene: TRBV2
J gene: TRBJ1-2
CDR3 DNA: TGTGCCAGCAGTGATACGGTTGCTAACTATGGCTACACCTTC
CDR3 protein: CASSDTVANYGYTF

clone size: -
D gene: -
V gene: TRBV10-1
J gene: TRBJ2-7
CDR3 DNA: TGCGCCAGCAGTGAGTCCTATTCCTACGAGCAGTACTTC
CDR3 protein: CASSESYSYEQYF

clone size: -
D gene: -
V gene: TRBV29-1
J gene: TRBJ2-5
CDR3 DNA: TGCAGCGTTGAAGATCCGATTGGGGTTAAGGAGACCCAGTACTTC
CDR3 protein: CSVEDPIGVKETQYF

clone size: -
D gene: TRBD2
V gene: TRBV5-1
J gene: TRBJ2-3
CDR3 DNA: TGCGCCAGTTTCCATGGGACTATTAATGCAGATACGCAGTATTTT
CDR3 protein: CASFHGTINADTQYF

clone size: few
D gene: TRBD2
V gene: TRBV7-2
J gene: TRBJ2-3
CDR3 DNA: TGTGCCAGCAGCCCGGACCCCTTAGCGGGGGGGCCGGCAGATACGCAGTATTTT
CDR3 protein: CASSPDPLAGGPADTQYF

clone size: -
D gene: -
V gene: TRBV7-3
J gene: TRBJ2-7
CDR3 DNA: TGTGCCAGCAGCTTAAGCCCCGGGACGTACGAGCAGTACTTC
CDR3 protein: CASSLSPGTYEQYF

clone size: -
D gene: TRBD1
V gene: TRBV5-1
J gene: TRBJ1-6
CDR3 DNA: TGCGCCAGCAGCCTACAGACAGGGGACGGTAATTCACCCCTCCACTTT
CDR3 protein: CASSLQTGDGNSPLHF

clone size: -
D gene: TRBD2
V gene: TRBV11-1
J gene: TRBJ2-1
CDR3 DNA: TGTGCCAGCAGCCCCGGGGGGGAGGATGAGCAGTTCTTC
CDR3 protein: CASSPGGEDEQFF

clone size: -
D gene: -
V gene: TRBV30
J gene: TRBJ2-7
CDR3 DNA: TGTGCCTGGGCCCTGCGTCAATTGAGCTCCTACGAGCAGTACTTC
CDR3 protein: CAWALRQLSSYEQYF

clone size: -
D gene: -
V gene: TRBV19
J gene: TRBJ1-4
CDR3 DNA: TGTGCCAGTAGTCCGGACCGGGGGTTTGGTGAAAAACTGTTTTTT
CDR3 protein: CASSPDRGFGEKLFF